These 5 T cell receptor beta chains came from one sample sequenced in a study of cytomegalovirus exposure and HLA in healthy donors. The PCR was carried out with 60 Vbeta primers and 13 Jbeta primers. Libraries were prepared by immunoSEQ multiplex PCR; TCRdb keeps only in-frame clonotypes and omits some of them. The table shows around 150,000 clones, with just under 85% occurring only once. The sample was PBMCs. These receptors all come from a man younger than 45 in good health and CMV-seropositive.

The chain recombines TRBV4-1 with TRBJ1-3; no reliable D call. The CDR3 spans 18 residues. CDR1 is MGHRA and CDR2 is YSYEKL in the germline V gene. V gave up 1 base and J gave up 0 bases, with 16 bases separating them. CDR3 nucleotide sequence: TGCGCCAGCAGCCAAGTCAGGCAGCCAGATTTCTCTGGAAACACCATATATTTT. It encodes CASSQVRQPDFSGNTIYF.

The chain combines TRBV6-6 with TRBJ2-7; 15 bases align to TRBD2. From germline, CDR1 is MNHNY and CDR2 SVGAGI (reference sequence). V dropped 2 bases and J dropped 3; count of bases not matched to a gene: 2. This CDR3 comprises 16 residues. The DNA for the CDR3 is TGTGCCAGCAGTTACGGACTAGCGGGAGGGGACTACGAGCAGTACTTC. This translates into CASSYGLAGGDYEQYF.

This clone was seen only once. The chain joins TRBV5-1 to TRBJ1-4; D is uncertain. The germline V gene encodes CDR1 SGHRS and CDR2 YFSETQ. The CDR3 has 13 residues. V was cut by 4 bases and J by 8 bases, with 12 bases left in between. The CDR3 coding sequence is TGCGCCAGCAGCCCAGGACTGAGCGAAAAACTGTTTTTT. This sequence encodes CASSPGLSEKLFF.

This chain links TRBV28 with TRBJ2-6, with D possibly TRBD1 on 6 matching bases. In germline, CDR1 is MDHEN, CDR2 SYDVKM. The CDR3 consists of 17 residues. V was clipped by 6 bases and J by 3 bases, with 18 bases between them. Here the CDR3 reads CASSSGTPSGGANVLTF. The CDR3 DNA reads as TGTGCCAGCAGCTCTGGGACACCCTCTGGTGGGGCCAACGTCCTGACTTTC.

This clone occurred once. Here the CDR3 reads CASSGGGAADTQYF. CDR3 nucleotides: TGTGCCTCCTCCGGCGGGGGGGCGGCAGATACGCAGTATTTT. V gene TRBV10-3 combines with J gene TRBJ2-3; 9 bases are a match to TRBD2. V lost 11 bases, J lost 4 bases, and 10 bases stayed unmatched. The CDR3 is made up of 14 amino acids. The germline CDR1 and CDR2 sequences are ENHRY and SYGVKD.